This T cell receptor (beta chain) was documented in a study of response to subunit inactivated influenza vaccine. TCRdb independently ran MiXCR on the RT-PCR reads; one entry per CDR3 protein. The sample lists under 750,000 distinct CDR3 sequences; about 11% were seen once. CDR3 length: 12 amino acids. In germline, CDR1 is SQVTM, CDR2 ANQGSEA. The V end was cut by 4 bases, the J end by 8 bases, with 12 bases between. The chain carries TRBV29-1 and TRBJ1-5; D may be TRBD1 (5 bases). Sequencing was performed on PBMCs from blood, taken on the day of vaccination. The sequence was collected from a man aged 45-65 years who received an inactivated influenza vaccine. The CDR3 reads CSVGAGQEPQHF. For the CDR3, the DNA is TGCAGCGTTGGGGCAGGGCAGGAGCCCCAGCATTTT.